Shown below are 6 T cell receptor beta chains from a single sample sequenced in a study of T cell responses to AZD1222 COVID-19 vaccine. Clones were read by immunoSEQ multiplex PCR, and TCRdb kept only the in-frame ones, dropping some. The table lists 110,000 to 150,000 clones, about 90% of them singletons. The sequenced sample was peripheral blood, obtained 28 days after the second AZD1222 dose. These receptors were collected from an adult who received the AZD1222 COVID-19 vaccine.

This chain joins TRBV9 and TRBJ2-7, with 9 positions matching TRBD2. V lost 2 bases to trimming and J lost 6 bases; unmatched junction nucleotides: 3. Germline values: CDR1 SGDLS, CDR2 YYNGEE. The CDR3 extends over 13 amino acids. The CDR3 DNA follows: TGTGCCAGCAGCGTCGGGACTAGCATCGAGCAGTACTTC. Protein product: CASSVGTSIEQYF.

The rearrangement uses TRBV19 and TRBJ1-6, with TRBD1 as a possible D gene (5 bases). Germline assignment: CDR1 LNHDA and CDR2 SQIVND (reference sequence). Trimming shortened V by 5 bases and J by 10 bases, and 24 bases separated the two germline ends. CDR3 size: 17 residues. The DNA for the CDR3 is TGTGCCAGTAGTGTACCGGGACGGAATATGAACAGGTCACCCCTCCACTTT. The encoded protein is CASSVPGRNMNRSPLHF.

CDR3 sequence reads: CASSQGQGSNYEQYF. Written as DNA, the CDR3 is TGTGCCAGCAGCCAAGGACAGGGATCAAACTACGAGCAGTACTTC. The gene calls are TRBV3-1 (or the pseudogene TRBV3-2) and TRBJ2-7; 7 nucleotides agree with TRBD1. Germline V CDR1 and CDR2: LGHDT, YNNKEL (reference sequence). CDR3 length: 15 amino acids. V shed 1 base, J shed 3 bases, and the junction held 6 bases outside the gene matches.

The rearrangement joins TRBV30 to TRBJ2-2; 8 nucleotides match TRBD2. The CDR3 extends over 14 amino acids. The germline V gene has CDR1 GTSNPN and CDR2 SVGIG (reference sequence). J lost 7 bases, V lost 4 bases, and 8 bases had no gene match. The CDR3: CAWNPGGPIGELFF. DNA for the CDR3: TGTGCCTGGAATCCGGGAGGGCCGATCGGGGAGCTGTTTTTT.

The chain has TRBV30 and TRBJ1-6, with 7 bases matching TRBD1. With 5 bases clipped from V and 4 bases from J, the junction kept 8 bases outside the gene matches. CDR3 length: 15 amino acids. Germline V CDR1 and CDR2: GTSNPN, SVGIG (reference sequence). CDR3 nucleotides: TGTGCCTGGTCCCAACGACAGGGTTATAATTCACCCCTCCACTTT. It encodes CAWSQRQGYNSPLHF.

This rearrangement joins TRBV6-5 to TRBJ1-6, with D uncertain. The CDR3 has 14 residues. CDR1 and CDR2 (germline): MNHEY, SVGAGI. V lost 10 bases, J lost 5 bases, and 15 bases lay in between. CDR3 residues: CATSPGEDNSPLHF. As DNA, the CDR3 is TGTGCCACCTCCCCCGGGGAAGATAATTCACCCCTCCACTTT.